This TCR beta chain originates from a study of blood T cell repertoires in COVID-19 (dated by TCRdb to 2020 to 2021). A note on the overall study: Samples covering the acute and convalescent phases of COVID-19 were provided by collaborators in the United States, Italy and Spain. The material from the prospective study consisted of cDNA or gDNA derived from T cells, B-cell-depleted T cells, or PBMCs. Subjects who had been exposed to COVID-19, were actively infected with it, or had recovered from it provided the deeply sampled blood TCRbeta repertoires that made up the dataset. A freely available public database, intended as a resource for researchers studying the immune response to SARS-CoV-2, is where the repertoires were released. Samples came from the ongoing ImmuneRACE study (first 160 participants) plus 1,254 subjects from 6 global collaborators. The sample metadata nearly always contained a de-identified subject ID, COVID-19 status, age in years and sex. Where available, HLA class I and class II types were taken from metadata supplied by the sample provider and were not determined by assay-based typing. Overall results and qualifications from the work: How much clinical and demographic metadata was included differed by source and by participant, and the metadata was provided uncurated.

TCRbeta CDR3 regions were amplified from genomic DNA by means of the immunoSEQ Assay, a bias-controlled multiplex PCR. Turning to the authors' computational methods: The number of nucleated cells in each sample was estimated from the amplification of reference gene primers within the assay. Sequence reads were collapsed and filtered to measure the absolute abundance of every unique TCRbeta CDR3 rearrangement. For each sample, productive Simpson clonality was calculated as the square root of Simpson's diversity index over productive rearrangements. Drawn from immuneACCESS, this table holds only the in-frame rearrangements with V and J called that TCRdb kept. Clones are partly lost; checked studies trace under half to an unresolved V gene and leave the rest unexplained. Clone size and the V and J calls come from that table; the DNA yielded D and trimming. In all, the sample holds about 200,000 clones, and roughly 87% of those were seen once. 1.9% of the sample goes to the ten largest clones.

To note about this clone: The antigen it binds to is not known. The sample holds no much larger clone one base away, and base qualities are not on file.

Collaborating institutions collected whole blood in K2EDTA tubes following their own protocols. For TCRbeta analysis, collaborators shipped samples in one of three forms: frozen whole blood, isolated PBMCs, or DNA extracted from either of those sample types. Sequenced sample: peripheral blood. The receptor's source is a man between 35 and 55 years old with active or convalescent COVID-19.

In nucleotide form, the sequence is TGTGCCAGCTCCCTGGCAGTCGATCAGCCCCAGCATTTT. Its protein reads: CASSLAVDQPQHF. The chain is made from TRBV18 and TRBJ1-5, with the D gene call left open. Trimming takes 6 bases from V and 5 bases from J, and the germline ends sit 11 bases apart. The CDR3 runs 13 residues from the cysteine to the phenylalanine. The read is trimmed to its CDR3 DNA, 39 bases read in frame from base 1. The germline V gene supplies CDR1 KGHSH and CDR2 LQKENI.